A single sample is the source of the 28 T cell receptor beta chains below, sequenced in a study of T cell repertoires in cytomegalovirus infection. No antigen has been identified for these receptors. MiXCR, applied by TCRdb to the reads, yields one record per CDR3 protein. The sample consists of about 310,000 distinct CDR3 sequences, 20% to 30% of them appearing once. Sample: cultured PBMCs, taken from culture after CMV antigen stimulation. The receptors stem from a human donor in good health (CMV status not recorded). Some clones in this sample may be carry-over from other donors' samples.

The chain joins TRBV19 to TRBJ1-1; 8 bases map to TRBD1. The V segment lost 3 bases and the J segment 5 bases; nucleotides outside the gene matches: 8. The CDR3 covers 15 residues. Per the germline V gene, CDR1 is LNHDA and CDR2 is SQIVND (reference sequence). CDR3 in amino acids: CASSIGDRGWTEAFF. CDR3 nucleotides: TGTGCCAGTAGTATCGGAGACAGGGGATGGACTGAAGCTTTCTTT.

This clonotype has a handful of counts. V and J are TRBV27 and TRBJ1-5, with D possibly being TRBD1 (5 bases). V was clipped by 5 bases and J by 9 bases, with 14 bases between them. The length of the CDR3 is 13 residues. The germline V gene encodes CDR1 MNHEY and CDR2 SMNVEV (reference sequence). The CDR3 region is CASSPQGQGPQHF. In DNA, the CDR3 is TGTGCCAGCAGTCCCCAGGGCCAGGGGCCCCAGCATTTT.

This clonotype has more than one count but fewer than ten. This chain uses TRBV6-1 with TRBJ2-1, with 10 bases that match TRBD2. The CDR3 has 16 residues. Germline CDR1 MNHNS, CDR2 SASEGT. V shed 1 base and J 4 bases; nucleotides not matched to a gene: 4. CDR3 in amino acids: CASSEGLAGSYNEQFF. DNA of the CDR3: TGTGCCAGCAGTGAAGGACTAGCGGGCTCATACAATGAGCAGTTCTTC.

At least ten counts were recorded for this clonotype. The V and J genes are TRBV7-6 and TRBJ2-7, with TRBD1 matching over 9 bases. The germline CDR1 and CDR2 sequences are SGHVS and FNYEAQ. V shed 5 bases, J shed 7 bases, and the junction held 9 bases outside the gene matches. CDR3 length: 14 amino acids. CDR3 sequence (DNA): TGTGCCAGCAGCCCCATGACAGGGGGTGTGGAGCAGTACGTC. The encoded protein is CASSPMTGGVEQYV.

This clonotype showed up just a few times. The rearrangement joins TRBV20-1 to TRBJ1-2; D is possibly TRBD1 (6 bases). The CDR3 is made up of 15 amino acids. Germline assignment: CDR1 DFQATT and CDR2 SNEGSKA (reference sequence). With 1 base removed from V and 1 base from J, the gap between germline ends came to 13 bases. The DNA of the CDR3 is TGCAGTGCTAGAGCAGAGGACAGTGTTAACTATGGCTACACCTTC. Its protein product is CSARAEDSVNYGYTF.

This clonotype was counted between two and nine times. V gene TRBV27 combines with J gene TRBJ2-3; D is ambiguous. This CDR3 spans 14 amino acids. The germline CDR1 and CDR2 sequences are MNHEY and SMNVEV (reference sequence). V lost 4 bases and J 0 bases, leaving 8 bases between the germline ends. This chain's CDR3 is CASSSNPSTDTQYF. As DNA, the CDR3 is TGTGCCAGCAGTTCGAACCCTAGCACAGATACGCAGTATTTT.

The CDR3, as DNA: TGTGCCACCTCAGGGAACCCAACAGGGACCCAGTACTTC. It encodes CATSGNPTGTQYF. V gene TRBV27 combines with J gene TRBJ2-5; D is perhaps TRBD1 (5 bases). Trimming removed 10 bases from V and 7 bases from J, with 19 bases in between. There are 13 residues in the CDR3. Germline CDR1 reads MNHEY; CDR2 reads SMNVEV (reference sequence).

CDR3 sequence (DNA): TGTGCCAGCAGTTTCGCAGGCCGAAATTCACCCCTCCACTTT. Translated: CASSFAGRNSPLHF. The chain uses TRBV12-3 or TRBV12-4 and TRBJ1-6, with no clear D. V was pared by 3 bases and J by 7 bases, with 10 bases between. The length of the CDR3 is 14 residues.

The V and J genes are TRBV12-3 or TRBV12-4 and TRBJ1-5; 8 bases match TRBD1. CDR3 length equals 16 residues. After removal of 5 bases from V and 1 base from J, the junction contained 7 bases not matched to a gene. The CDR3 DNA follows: TGTGCCAGCAGTCAAAGAGGACAGGGAAGCAATCAGCCCCAGCATTTT. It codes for CASSQRGQGSNQPQHF.

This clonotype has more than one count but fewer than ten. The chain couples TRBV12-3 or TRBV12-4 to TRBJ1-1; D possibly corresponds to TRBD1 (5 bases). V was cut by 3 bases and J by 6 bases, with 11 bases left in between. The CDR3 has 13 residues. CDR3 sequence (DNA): TGTGCCAGCAGTTTGACAGCTAGGGCTGAAGCTTTCTTT. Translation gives CASSLTARAEAFF.

The CDR3 sequence is CASSLDAVYNNEQFF. The CDR3 DNA is TGTGCCAGCAGCTTAGATGCGGTATACAACAATGAGCAGTTCTTC. V usage is TRBV11-3 and J usage is TRBJ2-1, with D unclear. The CDR3 is made up of 15 amino acids. Per the germline V gene, CDR1 is SGHNT and CDR2 is YENEEA. Trimming stripped 0 bases from V and 5 bases from J, with 11 bases between. Variable domain in full (rest from reference TRBV11-3 and TRBJ2-1): EAGVVQSPRYKIIEKKQPVAFWCNPISGHNTLYWYLQNLGQGPELLIRYENEEAVDDSQLPKDRFSAERLKGVDSTLKIQPAELGDSAVYLCASSLDAVYNNEQFFGPGTRLTVL.

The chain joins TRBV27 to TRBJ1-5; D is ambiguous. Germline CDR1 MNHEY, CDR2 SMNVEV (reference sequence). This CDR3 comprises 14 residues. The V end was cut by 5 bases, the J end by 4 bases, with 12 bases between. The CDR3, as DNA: TGTGCCAGCAGTCCCCTCTCCGCGAATCAGCCCCAGCATTTT. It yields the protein CASSPLSANQPQHF.

The CDR3 is CASSSMGRDSSTDTQYF. Here the CDR3 DNA reads TGTGCCAGTAGCTCGATGGGGCGGGACTCTAGCACAGATACGCAGTATTTT. The chain joins TRBV19 to TRBJ2-3; maybe TRBD2 (6 bases). The V gene lost 6 bases and the J gene lost 0 bases, with 19 bases spanning the gap. This CDR3 region has 17 residues. Germline CDR1 reads LNHDA; CDR2 reads SQIVND (reference sequence).

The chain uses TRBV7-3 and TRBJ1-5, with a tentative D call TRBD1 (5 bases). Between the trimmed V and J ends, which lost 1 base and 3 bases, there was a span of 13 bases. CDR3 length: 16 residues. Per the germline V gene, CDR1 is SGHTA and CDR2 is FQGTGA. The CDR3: CASSLKLGRANQPQHF. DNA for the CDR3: TGTGCCAGCAGCTTAAAGCTGGGACGAGCCAATCAGCCCCAGCATTTT.

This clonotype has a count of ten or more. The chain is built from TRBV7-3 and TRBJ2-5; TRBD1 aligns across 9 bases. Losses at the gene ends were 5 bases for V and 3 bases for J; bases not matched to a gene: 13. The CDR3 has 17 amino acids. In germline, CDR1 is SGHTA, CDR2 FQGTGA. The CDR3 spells CASSPRPPGQGEETQYF. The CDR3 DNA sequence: TGTGCCAGCAGCCCAAGGCCCCCGGGACAGGGCGAAGAGACCCAGTACTTC.

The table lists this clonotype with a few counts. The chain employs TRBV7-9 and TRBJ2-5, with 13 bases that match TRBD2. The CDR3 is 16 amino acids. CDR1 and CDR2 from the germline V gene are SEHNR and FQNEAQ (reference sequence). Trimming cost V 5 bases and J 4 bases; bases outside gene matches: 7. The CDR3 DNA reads TGTGCCAGCAGCGCCCGACTAGCGGGAGGATCAGAGACCCAGTACTTC. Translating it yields CASSARLAGGSETQYF.

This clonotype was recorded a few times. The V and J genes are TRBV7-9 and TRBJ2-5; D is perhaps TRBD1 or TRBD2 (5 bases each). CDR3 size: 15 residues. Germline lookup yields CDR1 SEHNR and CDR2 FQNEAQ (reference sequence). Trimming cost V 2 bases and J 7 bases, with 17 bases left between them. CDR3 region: CASSLLGGPRGTQYF. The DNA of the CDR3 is TGTGCCAGCAGCTTACTTGGCGGGCCTAGGGGGACCCAGTACTTC.

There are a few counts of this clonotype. Here the CDR3 reads CASSSQVKVRTHEQYV. The CDR3 DNA sequence: TGTGCCAGCAGTTCCCAGGTTAAGGTGCGGACCCACGAGCAGTACGTC. The chain recombines TRBV6-9 with TRBJ2-7; D unresolved. Between the trimmed V and J ends, which lost 4 bases and 5 bases, there was a span of 21 bases. The CDR3 runs to 16 residues. Per germline, CDR1 MNHGY and CDR2 SVAAGI.

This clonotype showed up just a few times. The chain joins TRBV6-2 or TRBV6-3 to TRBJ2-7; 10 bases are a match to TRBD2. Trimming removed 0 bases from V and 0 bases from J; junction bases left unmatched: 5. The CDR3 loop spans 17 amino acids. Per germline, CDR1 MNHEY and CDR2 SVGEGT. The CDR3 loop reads CASSYSGLAPSSYEQYV. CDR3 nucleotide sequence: TGTGCCAGCAGTTACTCGGGACTAGCGCCAAGCTCCTACGAGCAGTACGTC.

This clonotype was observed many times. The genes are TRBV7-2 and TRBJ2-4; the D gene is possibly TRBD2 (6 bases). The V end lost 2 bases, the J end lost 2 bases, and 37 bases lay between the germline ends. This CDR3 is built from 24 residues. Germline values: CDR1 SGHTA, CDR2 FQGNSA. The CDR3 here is CASSLTGTTRTWAWSGGTKNIQYF. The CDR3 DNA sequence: TGTGCCAGCAGCTTAACGGGAACGACTAGGACATGGGCATGGTCTGGTGGAACCAAAAACATTCAGTACTTC.

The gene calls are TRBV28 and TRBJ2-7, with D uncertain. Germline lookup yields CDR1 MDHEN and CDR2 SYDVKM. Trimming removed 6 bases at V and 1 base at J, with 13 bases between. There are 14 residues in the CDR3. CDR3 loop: CASRALPRSYEQYF. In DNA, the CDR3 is TGTGCCAGCAGGGCCCTACCCAGGTCCTACGAGCAGTACTTC. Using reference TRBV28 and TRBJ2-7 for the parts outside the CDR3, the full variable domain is DVKVTQSSRYLVKRTGEKVFLECVQDMDHENMFWYRQDPGLGLRLIYFSYDVKMKEKGDIPEGYSVSREKKERFSLILESASTNQTSMYLCASRALPRSYEQYFGPGTRLTVT.

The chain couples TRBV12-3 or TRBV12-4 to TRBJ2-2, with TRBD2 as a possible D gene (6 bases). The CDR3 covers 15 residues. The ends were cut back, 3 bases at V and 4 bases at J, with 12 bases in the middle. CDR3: CASSLEDYRTGELFF. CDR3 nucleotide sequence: TGTGCCAGCAGTTTGGAGGACTACCGCACCGGGGAGCTGTTTTTT.

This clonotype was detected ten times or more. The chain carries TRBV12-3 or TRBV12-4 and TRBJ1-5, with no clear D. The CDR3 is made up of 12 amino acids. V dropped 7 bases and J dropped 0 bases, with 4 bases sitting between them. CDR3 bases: TGTGCCAGCACCAGTAGCAATCAGCCCCAGCATTTT. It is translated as CASTSSNQPQHF.

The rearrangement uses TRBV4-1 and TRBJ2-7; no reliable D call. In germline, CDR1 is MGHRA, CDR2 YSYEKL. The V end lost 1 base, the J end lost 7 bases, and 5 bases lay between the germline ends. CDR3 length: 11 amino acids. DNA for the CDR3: TGCGCCAGCAGCCAAGCACGGGAGCAGTACTTC. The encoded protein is CASSQAREQYF.

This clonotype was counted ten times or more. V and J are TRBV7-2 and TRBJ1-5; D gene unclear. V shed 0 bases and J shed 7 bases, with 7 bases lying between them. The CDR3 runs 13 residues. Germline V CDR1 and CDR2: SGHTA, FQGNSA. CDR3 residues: CASSLADWQPQHF. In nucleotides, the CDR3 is TGTGCCAGCAGCTTAGCAGACTGGCAGCCCCAGCATTTT.

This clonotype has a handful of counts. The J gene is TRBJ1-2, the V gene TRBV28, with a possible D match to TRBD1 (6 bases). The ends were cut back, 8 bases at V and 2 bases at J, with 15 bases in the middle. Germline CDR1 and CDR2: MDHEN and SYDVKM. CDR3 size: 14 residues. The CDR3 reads CASLGGRGNYGYTF. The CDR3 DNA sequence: TGTGCCAGCCTGGGGGGGAGGGGGAACTATGGCTACACCTTC.

The CDR3 loop reads CSARDPRGSYNEQFF. CDR3 coding DNA: TGCAGTGCTAGAGATCCTAGGGGGTCCTACAATGAGCAGTTCTTC. The gene calls are TRBV20-1 and TRBJ2-1, with a possible D match to TRBD1 (6 bases). Trimming removed 0 bases from V and 1 base from J, with 10 bases in between. Looked up from germline, CDR1 is DFQATT and CDR2 is SNEGSKA (reference sequence). The CDR3 runs to 15 residues.

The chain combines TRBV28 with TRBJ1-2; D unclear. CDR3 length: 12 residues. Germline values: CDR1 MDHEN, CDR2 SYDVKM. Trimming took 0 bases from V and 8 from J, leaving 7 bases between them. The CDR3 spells CASSLWSMGYTF. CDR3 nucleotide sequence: TGTGCCAGCAGTTTATGGAGTATGGGCTACACCTTC.